The following is a TCR beta chain sequence with its context. In the original workflow: Amplified reference gene primers provided the basis for estimating nucleated cell counts. Profiled with immunoSEQ multiplex PCR; TCRdb holds only in-frame clones, not every one. Clonal size and the V and J genes are those of that table, whereas D and trimming came from the DNA. The table lists about 100,000 clones, 91% of them singletons. CDR1 and CDR2 (germline): SGHVS, FNYEAQ. V was pared by 6 bases and J by 5 bases, with 7 bases of the junction left unmatched. The CDR3 contains 16 residues. This record comes from a study of blood T cell repertoires in COVID-19. Study-wide background: The study drew acute and convalescent COVID-19 samples from the United States, Italy and Spain. Nucleic acid was either cDNA or gDNA, and it came from T cells, B-cell-depleted T cells, or PBMCs.

Sequencing was performed on peripheral blood. This sequence originates from a man aged 60 to 69 with acute or convalescent COVID-19. The J gene is TRBJ2-2, the V gene TRBV7-6; 12 positions match TRBD2. CDR3 sequence: CASRPGLAGRTGELFF. In DNA, the CDR3 is TGTGCCAGCAGGCCAGGACTAGCGGGAAGGACCGGGGAGCTGTTTTTT.